This is a list of T cell receptor beta chains from one sample in a study of T cell responses to AZD1222 COVID-19 vaccine. The assay was immunoSEQ multiplex PCR, and TCRdb's table has in-frame clones only and misses some. This sample has about 96,000 clones, with about 88% found just once. The sample here was peripheral blood, taken on day 0 of AZD1222 vaccination. These TCRs come from an adult in good health. CDR3s include the opening cysteine and the closing phenylalanine or tryptophan. D genes are given only for firm matches. Size tells how often a clone was seen (once, few, many) or the class of an expanded clone, and some rows leave it out.

TRBJ1-2	TRBD1	NA	TRBV2	CASSVQGNYGYTF	TGTGCCAGCAGTGTACAGGGGAACTATGGCTACACCTTC
TRBJ2-1	TRBD2	NA	TRBV7-3	CASSSSGTSYNEQFF	TGTGCCAGCAGCTCGTCCGGGACTAGCTACAATGAGCAGTTCTTC
TRBJ1-6	TRBD1	NA	TRBV23-1	CASSQYKGQKLLAHSPLHF	TGCGCCAGCAGTCAATACAAGGGACAGAAATTACTTGCACATTCACCCCTCCACTTT
TRBJ1-5	NA	NA	TRBV7-2	CASSPRQQNQPQHF	TGTGCCAGCAGCCCTCGGCAACAGAATCAGCCCCAGCATTTT
TRBJ1-1	NA	NA	TRBV6-2/TRBV6-3	CASSYGVLNTEAFF	TGTGCCAGCAGTTACGGGGTTTTGAACACTGAAGCTTTCTTT
TRBJ1-2	NA	NA	TRBV6-5	CASSYSTGYGYTF	TGTGCCAGCAGTTACTCGACAGGCTATGGCTACACCTTC
TRBJ2-3	TRBD1	NA	TRBV12-3/TRBV12-4	CASLRTGRDTQYF	TGTGCCAGCCTCCGGACAGGACGGGATACGCAGTATTTT
TRBJ2-7	NA	NA	TRBV27	CASSPDRWAFGQYF	TGTGCCAGCAGTCCAGACAGGTGGGCATTCGGGCAGTACTTC
TRBJ1-1	NA	NA	TRBV3-1/TRBV3-2	CASSQEVGTEAFF	TGTGCCAGCAGCCAAGAAGTGGGGACTGAAGCTTTCTTT
TRBJ1-2	NA	NA	TRBV25-1	CASSEAGPIYGYTF	TGTGCCAGCAGTGAGGCAGGGCCAATCTATGGCTACACCTTC
TRBJ2-2	NA	NA	TRBV7-2	CASSFGVTGGELFF	TGTGCCAGCAGCTTTGGGGTTACGGGCGGGGAGCTGTTTTTT
TRBJ1-3	NA	NA	TRBV6-5	CASSLTGNSGNTIYF	TGTGCCAGCAGTTTAACAGGGAACTCTGGAAACACCATATATTTT
TRBJ2-3	NA	NA	TRBV12-3/TRBV12-4	CASRKTAADTQYF	TGTGCCAGCAGGAAAACAGCCGCGGATACGCAGTATTTT
TRBJ2-1	TRBD1	NA	TRBV5-6	CASSATGGSYNEQFF	TGTGCCAGCAGCGCCACAGGGGGCTCCTACAATGAGCAGTTCTTC
TRBJ2-1	TRBD2	NA	TRBV12-3/TRBV12-4	CASSLGTSGGQFF	TGTGCCAGCAGTTTAGGGACTAGCGGGGGGCAGTTCTTC
TRBJ1-4	TRBD1	NA	TRBV7-8	CASSLDGTGNEKLFF	TGTGCCAGCAGTCTCGACGGGACAGGGAATGAAAAACTGTTTTTT
TRBJ1-2	NA	NA	TRBV28	CASSFVPRAMHGYTF	TGTGCCAGCAGTTTTGTCCCCAGAGCTATGCATGGCTACACCTTC
TRBJ1-1	TRBD1	NA	TRBV5-6	CASSLIGTGFAEAFF	TGTGCCAGCAGCTTGATCGGGACAGGGTTTGCTGAAGCTTTCTTT
TRBJ2-7	NA	NA	TRBV6-6	CASSMDGYEQYF	TGTGCCAGCAGTATGGACGGATACGAGCAGTACTTC
TRBJ2-7	TRBD2	NA	TRBV3-1/TRBV3-2	CASSRGSGGASYEQYF	TGTGCCAGCAGCCGAGGATCGGGGGGGGCGTCCTACGAGCAGTACTTC
TRBJ1-1	NA	NA	TRBV6-1	CASSERTYGEAFF	TGTGCCAGCAGTGAAAGGACGTACGGTGAAGCTTTCTTT
TRBJ2-3	TRBD2	NA	TRBV5-4	CASSPRVSGGLRDTQYF	TGTGCCAGCAGCCCCAGAGTGAGCGGGGGACTTCGAGATACGCAGTATTTT
TRBJ1-2	NA	few	TRBV28	CASSSPLGGLSGYTF	TGTGCCAGCAGTTCTCCTCTAGGTGGATTGAGTGGCTACACCTTC
TRBJ2-1	TRBD1	NA	TRBV19	CASSIAGQGGYEQFF	TGTGCCAGTAGTATAGCCGGACAGGGGGGCTATGAGCAGTTCTTC
TRBJ1-2	TRBD1	once	TRBV10-3	CAIRLQGDYGYTF	TGTGCCATCAGATTGCAGGGGGACTATGGCTACACCTTC
TRBJ2-3	NA	NA	TRBV7-7	CASSPQGGSTDTQYF	TGTGCTAGCAGCCCTCAGGGGGGGAGCACAGATACGCAGTATTTT
TRBJ1-2	NA	NA	TRBV11-2	CASSLGVVNYGYTF	TGTGCCAGCAGCTTAGGAGTGGTCAACTATGGCTACACCTTC
TRBJ1-1	NA	NA	TRBV7-9	CASSLGDLGAFF	TGTGCCAGCAGCTTAGGTGATCTGGGGGCTTTCTTT
TRBJ1-5	NA	NA	TRBV2	CASSGAGPGNQPQHF	TGTGCCAGCAGTGGGGCAGGGCCAGGGAATCAGCCCCAGCATTTT
TRBJ2-3	NA	NA	TRBV5-4	CASTTQLGNEPDTQYF	TGTGCCAGCACCACCCAACTGGGGAACGAGCCAGATACGCAGTATTTT
TRBJ1-2	NA	NA	TRBV30	CAWSVQRAGYTF	TGTGCCTGGAGTGTACAAAGGGCTGGCTACACCTTC
TRBJ1-6	NA	NA	TRBV28	CASSSPREGRSYNSPLHF	TGTGCCAGCAGTTCCCCTCGGGAGGGACGATCCTATAATTCACCCCTCCACTTT
TRBJ1-3	NA	NA	TRBV6-6	CASSPGYYSGNTIYF	TGTGCCAGCAGTCCAGGGTACTACTCTGGAAACACCATATATTTT
TRBJ1-5	NA	few	TRBV6-2/TRBV6-3	CASSPGSLSNQPQHF	TGTGCCAGCAGTCCAGGGTCTCTTAGCAATCAGCCCCAGCATTTT
TRBJ1-4	TRBD1	NA	TRBV30	CAWSGGGHEKLFF	TGTGCCTGGAGTGGAGGGGGCCATGAAAAACTGTTTTTT
TRBJ1-6	TRBD1	NA	TRBV6-5	CASTQDRGNSPLHF	TGTGCCAGCACCCAGGACAGGGGAAATTCACCCCTCCACTTT
TRBJ1-2	TRBD1	NA	TRBV7-2	CASSLPGRGRDGYTF	TGTGCCAGCAGCTTACCGGGCAGGGGGCGGGATGGCTACACCTTC
TRBJ1-5	TRBD1	NA	TRBV7-8	CASSPDRARAQPQHF	TGTGCCAGCAGCCCCGACAGGGCGCGGGCTCAGCCCCAGCATTTT
TRBJ2-1	NA	NA	TRBV7-3	CASSLRGNEQFF	TGTGCCAGCAGCTTAAGAGGCAATGAGCAGTTCTTC
TRBJ1-6	NA	NA	TRBV6-5	CASKGSSYNSPLHF	TGTGCCAGCAAAGGGAGCTCCTATAATTCACCCCTCCACTTT
TRBJ2-1	NA	NA	TRBV11-3	CASSPPGTGNEQFF	TGTGCCAGCAGCCCACCTGGGACGGGCAATGAGCAGTTCTTC
TRBJ1-2	NA	NA	TRBV11-2	CASSLGNSLDGYTF	TGTGCCAGCAGCTTAGGGAATTCGCTTGATGGCTACACCTTC
TRBJ2-7	NA	few	TRBV9	CASSGELGYEQYF	TGTGCCAGCAGTGGTGAATTGGGCTACGAGCAGTACTTC
TRBJ2-7	TRBD1	NA	TRBV15	CATSRKGTASEQYF	TGTGCCACCAGCAGAAAGGGGACAGCCAGCGAGCAGTACTTC
TRBJ1-1	TRBD1	few	TRBV5-1	CASSLERPDRPNTEAFF	TGCGCCAGCAGCTTGGAAAGACCGGACAGGCCGAACACTGAAGCTTTCTTT